This passage covers 18 T cell receptor beta chains from one sample sequenced in a study of identical twins. TCRdb recomputed calls from the 5' RACE reads with MiXCR, one row per CDR3 protein. The sample gives roughly 1,500,000 distinct CDR3 sequences, around 33% of which show up once; 0.25% to 0.3% is in the top ten. What was sequenced was cord blood. The receptor set was obtained from a newborn girl in good health.

This chain uses TRBV5-1 with TRBJ2-1; the D gene is possibly TRBD2 (6 bases). Germline V lookup: CDR1 SGHRS, CDR2 YFSETQ. Deletions cut 4 bases from V and 13 bases from J, with 24 bases between. CDR3 length: 15 residues. CDR3 bases: TGCGCCAGCAGCATGGAAGGGGACTTCTCAACCCCCCAGTTCTTC. It translates to CASSMEGDFSTPQFF. Combining the CDR3 with reference TRBV5-1 and TRBJ2-1 gives the whole variable domain KAGVTQTPRYLIKTRGQQVTLSCSPISGHRSVSWYQQTPGQGLQFLFEYFSETQRNKGNFPGRFSGRQFSNSRSEMNVSTLELGDSALYLCASSMEGDFSTPQFFGPGTRLTVL.

V usage is TRBV2 and J usage is TRBJ1-5; maybe TRBD1 (5 bases). Trimming removed 6 bases at V and 5 bases at J, with 14 bases between. The CDR3 is 14 residues long. Germline V CDR1 and CDR2: SNHLY, FYNNEI. CDR3: CASRVKGPYQPQHF. The CDR3 bases are TGTGCCAGCAGAGTCAAGGGGCCGTATCAGCCCCAGCATTTT. The entire variable domain, with the rest obtained from reference TRBV2 and TRBJ1-5, is as follows: EPEVTQTPSHQVTQMGQEVILRCVPISNHLYFYWYRQILGQKVEFLVSFYNNEISEKSEIFDDQFSVERPDGSNFTLKIRSTKLEDSAMYFCASRVKGPYQPQHFGDGTRLSIL.

This clonotype showed up just a few times. This chain uses TRBV7-9 with TRBJ1-1; D not certain. Germline V lookup: CDR1 SEHNR, CDR2 FQNEAQ (reference sequence). This CDR3 is 15 amino acids long. V shed 2 bases and J shed 0 bases, with 10 bases lying between them. The CDR3 bases are TGTGCCAGCAGCTTATTGGGCAGAGTGAACACTGAAGCTTTCTTT. This gives the protein CASSLLGRVNTEAFF. Based on the CDR3 plus reference TRBV7-9 and TRBJ1-1, the full variable domain is DTGVSQNPRHKITKRGQNVTFRCDPISEHNRLYWYRQTLGQGPEFLTYFQNEAQLEKSRLLSDRFSAERPKGSFSTLEIQRTEQGDSAMYLCASSLLGRVNTEAFFGQGTRLTVV.

The table lists this clonotype with a few counts. The V gene is TRBV3-1, the J gene TRBJ2-3; 8 bases line up with TRBD2. This CDR3 spans 17 amino acids. Germline values: CDR1 LGHDT, CDR2 YNNKEL (reference sequence). J lost 5 bases, V lost 0 bases, and 10 bases had no gene match. The CDR3 sequence: CASSQDLLRGGLDTQYF. CDR3 DNA: TGTGCCAGCAGCCAAGACCTGTTACGGGGGGGCTTAGATACGCAGTATTTT.

The chain uses TRBV29-1 and TRBJ2-5; unclear D gene. Trimming shortened V by 4 bases and J by 11 bases, and 17 bases separated the two germline ends. The germline V gene encodes CDR1 SQVTM and CDR2 ANQGSEA. The CDR3 length is 12 residues. CDR3 sequence (DNA): TGCAGCGTTGCCCGTCGCGACAATGAGCAGTACTTC. Encoded protein: CSVARRDNEQYF.

The chain combines TRBV6-1 with TRBJ2-5; the D gene is possibly TRBD2 (5 bases). CDR1 is MNHNS, CDR2 SASEGT, per germline. Trimming removed 0 bases at V and 5 bases at J, with 7 bases between. The CDR3 sequence is 13 residues long. The CDR3 region is CASSEAWRETQYF. The CDR3, as DNA: TGTGCCAGCAGTGAAGCATGGAGGGAGACCCAGTACTTC.

The CDR3: CASRSMETSPQFF. The CDR3 nucleotides are TGTGCCAGCAGGTCGATGGAGACAAGTCCGCAGTTCTTC. This chain joins TRBV7-6 and TRBJ2-1; D gene ambiguous. The CDR3 runs to 13 residues. The germline V gene has CDR1 SGHVS and CDR2 FNYEAQ. Deletions cut 6 bases from V and 12 bases from J, with 18 bases between.

The gene calls are TRBV10-3 and TRBJ2-4; 7 bases line up with TRBD2. V lost 4 bases and J lost 2; bases outside the gene matches: 5. The CDR3 length is 15 residues. Germline CDR1 reads ENHRY; CDR2 reads SYGVKD. This CDR3 reads CAISVGGGTKNIQYF. DNA for the CDR3: TGTGCCATCAGTGTGGGGGGGGGAACCAAAAACATTCAGTACTTC.

This chain links TRBV13 with TRBJ2-7; the match to TRBD2 covers 9 bases. The CDR3 loop spans 15 amino acids. Germline loops: CDR1 PRHDT, CDR2 FYEKMQ (reference sequence). Trimming removed 5 bases from V and 4 bases from J; junction bases left unmatched: 9. Written as DNA, the CDR3 is TGTGCCAGCAGCCCGGGACTAGCCCCCTTGTACGAGCAGTACTTC. Translating gives CASSPGLAPLYEQYF.

The gene calls are TRBV4-2 and TRBJ1-1; 9 nucleotides match TRBD1. V trimming: 5 bases; J trimming: 9 bases; junction bases outside the gene matches: 10. The CDR3 is 14 amino acids. Germline CDR1 and CDR2: LGHNA and YNFKEQ. The CDR3 loop is CASSNPGTGSKAFF. The CDR3 DNA sequence: TGTGCCAGCAGCAACCCCGGGACAGGGAGTAAAGCTTTCTTT.

This clonotype has a handful of counts. The rearrangement links TRBV11-2 to TRBJ1-6; a weak D match, TRBD1 (6 bases). The ends were cut back, 5 bases at V and 14 bases at J, with 13 bases in the middle. The V gene's germline CDR1 is SGHAT and CDR2 FQNNGV. CDR3 length: 12 amino acids. CDR3 nucleotide sequence: TGTGCCAGCAGCCAGTACAGGGTTACCCTCCACTTT. Its translation: CASSQYRVTLHF.

This CDR3 is CAIRRGTVRETQYF. The DNA for the CDR3 is TGTGCCATCAGGAGAGGGACAGTGAGAGAGACCCAGTACTTC. The chain uses TRBV10-3 and TRBJ2-5, with 7 bases aligning to TRBD1. This CDR3 spans 14 amino acids. Losses at the gene ends were 6 bases for V and 4 bases for J; bases not matched to a gene: 8. Germline V lookup: CDR1 ENHRY, CDR2 SYGVKD.

V usage is TRBV20-1 and J usage is TRBJ2-7, with D perhaps matching TRBD1 or TRBD2 (5 bases each). This CDR3 has 15 residues. The germline V gene encodes CDR1 DFQATT and CDR2 SNEGSKA (reference sequence). V lost 0 bases and J 2 bases, leaving 14 bases between the germline ends. The CDR3 here is CSARERGGAPYEQYF. For the CDR3, the DNA is TGCAGTGCTAGAGAGAGGGGCGGCGCGCCCTACGAGCAGTACTTC.

A few counts support this clonotype. The genes are TRBV28 and TRBJ2-3; TRBD2 aligns across 9 bases. The CDR3 loop spans 16 amino acids. The germline V gene has CDR1 MDHEN and CDR2 SYDVKM. The ends lost 6 bases at V and 6 bases at J; junction bases unmatched: 13. CDR3 in DNA: TGTGCCAGCAGCCTGGGGACTAGCATTAATGGGGATACGCAGTATTTT. This sequence encodes CASSLGTSINGDTQYF. Filled out from reference TRBV28 and TRBJ2-3, the complete variable domain reads DVKVTQSSRYLVKRTGEKVFLECVQDMDHENMFWYRQDPGLGLRLIYFSYDVKMKEKGDIPEGYSVSREKKERFSLILESASTNQTSMYLCASSLGTSINGDTQYFGPGTRLTVL.

This clonotype turned up a few times. The V and J genes are TRBV7-9 and TRBJ2-3; possible D gene TRBD1, 6 bases. In germline, CDR1 is SEHNR, CDR2 FQNEAQ (reference sequence). The V end lost 5 bases, the J end lost 5 bases, and 14 bases lay between the germline ends. This CDR3 comprises 14 residues. The CDR3 coding sequence is TGTGCCAGCAGCGGTGGTAGGGACATAGATACGCAGTATTTT. Its translation is CASSGGRDIDTQYF.

The V gene is TRBV20-1, the J gene TRBJ2-1; the match to TRBD2 covers 8 bases. Germline V gene data show CDR1 as DFQATT and CDR2 as SNEGSKA (reference sequence). J gave up 0 bases and V 5 bases, and 9 bases lay outside the gene matches. The CDR3 length is 16 residues. CDR3 bases: TGCAGTGCTGGAGTGGAGCGGGGGAGCTCCTACAATGAGCAGTTCTTC. This encodes CSAGVERGSSYNEQFF.

The table lists this clonotype with a few counts. The chain carries TRBV9 and TRBJ2-1; 7 nucleotides align to TRBD2. The CDR3 totals 16 residues. Germline-derived CDR1 and CDR2 are SGDLS and YYNGEE. Unmatched junction bases numbered 6, after V lost 0 bases and J lost 3 bases. This CDR3 is CASSVGLASGYNEQFF. CDR3 sequence (DNA): TGTGCCAGCAGCGTAGGATTGGCTAGCGGCTACAATGAGCAGTTCTTC.

The chain recombines TRBV13 with TRBJ1-4; 10 bases match TRBD1. With V trimmed by 4 bases and J by 4 bases, 6 bases remained unmatched. The germline V gene has CDR1 PRHDT and CDR2 FYEKMQ (reference sequence). The CDR3 length is 16 residues. The CDR3 here is CASSSRDRGVNEKLFF. The CDR3 DNA reads as TGTGCCAGCAGCTCCCGGGACAGGGGAGTTAATGAAAAACTGTTTTTT.